Listed below are T cell receptor beta chains from one sample, sequenced in a study of blood T cell repertoires in COVID-19. Measured with immunoSEQ multiplex PCR; TCRdb has only the in-frame clones, and not every one. The table records over 300,000 clones, about 85% of them present only once. The sample comprised PBMCs or T cells enriched from blood (not recorded which). All receptors derive from a woman in her 30s who had recovered from COVID-19. CDR3s include the opening cysteine and the closing phenylalanine or tryptophan. The D gene is left open where the match is weak. The size entry is marked missing in some rows and otherwise reads once, few, many or a size class.

size	D	V	J	DNA	CDR3
NA	NA	TRBV7-9	TRBJ2-3	TGTGCCAGCAGCTTAAGGGACACGAGCACAGATACGCAGTATTTT	CASSLRDTSTDTQYF
NA	NA	TRBV5-4	TRBJ1-6	TGTGCCAGCAGCTTGGTGGGTCGCAGGGGCACTTCACCCCTCCACTTT	CASSLVGRRGTSPLHF
NA	NA	TRBV6-5	TRBJ2-2	TGTGCCAGCAGTACACGAACTACCACCGGGGAGCTGTTTTTT	CASSTRTTTGELFF
NA	NA	TRBV7-9	TRBJ1-1	TGTGCCAGCAGCTCCAGTGGCGGGTACACTGAAGCTTTCTTT	CASSSSGGYTEAFF
once	NA	TRBV18	TRBJ1-5	TGTGCCAGCTCACAATCGACAGGCCCGAGCAATCAGCCCCAGCATTTT	CASSQSTGPSNQPQHF
NA	NA	TRBV30	TRBJ2-7	TGTGCCTGGAGTACAAAACAGGGCTACGAGCAGTACTTC	CAWSTKQGYEQYF
NA	NA	TRBV10-3	TRBJ2-7	TGTGCCATCAGTGAGACAGGTGACTACGAGCAGTACTTC	CAISETGDYEQYF
NA	TRBD2	TRBV3-1/TRBV3-2	TRBJ2-5	TGTGCCAGCAGCCGAGCGGGGGGGCAAGAGACCCAGTACTTC	CASSRAGGQETQYF
NA	NA	TRBV10-3	TRBJ1-1	TGTGCCATCAGTGATCCCCGAGGGGGGGCCACTGAAGCTTTCTTT	CAISDPRGGATEAFF
NA	NA	TRBV7-8	TRBJ1-1	TGTGCCAGCAGCCCCATCTATGAAGCTTTCTTT	CASSPIYEAFF
few	TRBD1	TRBV7-9	TRBJ1-5	TGTGCCAGCAGCCTTGCCAGGGGGCCTGGTCAGCCCCAGCATTTT	CASSLARGPGQPQHF
NA	TRBD2	TRBV9	TRBJ2-3	TGTGCCAGCAGCGCGACCGGGGGGGTGAGCACAGATACGCAGTATTTT	CASSATGGVSTDTQYF
NA	TRBD1	TRBV19	TRBJ1-1	TGTGCCAGTAGCCGCGACAGGGGCGGAGCTGAAGCTTTCTTT	CASSRDRGGAEAFF
NA	NA	TRBV6-1	TRBJ1-2	TGTGCCAGCAGTGAAGCGCCGGGGTCTCTATTCGGCTACACCTTC	CASSEAPGSLFGYTF
NA	TRBD1	TRBV3-1/TRBV3-2	TRBJ1-5	TGTGCCAGCAGCCCGGCAGGGGGAGAACAGCCCCAGCATTTT	CASSPAGGEQPQHF
NA	NA	TRBV19	TRBJ1-6	TGTGCCAGTAGTATGGGGCTCGGGAATTCACCCCTCCACTTT	CASSMGLGNSPLHF
NA	NA	TRBV14	TRBJ2-3	TGTGCCAGCAGCCCCCGAACTAGCACAGATACGCAGTATTTT	CASSPRTSTDTQYF
few	NA	TRBV30	TRBJ1-2	TGTGCCTGGAGTGTAGAGGGTAGCTATGGCTACACCTTC	CAWSVEGSYGYTF
NA	NA	TRBV2	TRBJ1-6	TGTGCCAGCAGCCGTCGGGTGAGGCAGGGGAATTCACCCCTCCACTTT	CASSRRVRQGNSPLHF
NA	TRBD1	TRBV6-5	TRBJ1-1	TGTGCCAGCAGTAAGCCGGGACAGCACACTGAAGCTTTCTTT	CASSKPGQHTEAFF
NA	TRBD1	TRBV5-6	TRBJ1-6	TGTGCCAGCAGCTGGGACAGGGGGAATAATTCACCCCTCCACTTT	CASSWDRGNNSPLHF
NA	TRBD1	TRBV30	TRBJ2-2	TGTGCCTGGGTTCGGAGGACAGGGCTAACCGGGGAGCTGTTTTTT	CAWVRRTGLTGELFF
once	TRBD1	TRBV19	TRBJ2-1	TGTGCCAGTAGTGAACCCCGGGACAGGGGAGTAGGTGAGCAGTTCTTC	CASSEPRDRGVGEQFF
NA	TRBD1	TRBV6-5	TRBJ1-1	TGTGCCAGCAGAGACAGGGAGTGGTCTGAAGCTTTCTTT	CASRDREWSEAFF
NA	TRBD1	TRBV29-1	TRBJ1-2	TGCAGCGTTGAGGCGAGGGGGCGCGTTGGCTACACCTTC	CSVEARGRVGYTF
NA	NA	TRBV14	TRBJ1-1	TGTGCCAGCAGCCAAGCTGAGGGCTGGAGAACTGAAGCTTTCTTT	CASSQAEGWRTEAFF
NA	TRBD2	TRBV5-1	TRBJ2-5	TGCGCCAGCAGCTTGGCTGGCGGGGGGGCCGAAGAGACCCAGTACTTC	CASSLAGGGAEETQYF
once	NA	TRBV12-3/TRBV12-4	TRBJ1-2	TGTGCCAGCAGTTTGGGGGCGGTGGGCTACACCTTC	CASSLGAVGYTF
NA	TRBD2	TRBV4-1	TRBJ2-5	TGCGCCAGCAGCCTCCGGACTAGGGGCGAGACCCAGTACTTC	CASSLRTRGETQYF
NA	NA	TRBV3-1/TRBV3-2	TRBJ1-2	TGTGCCAGCAGCCAAGATCCGGGGGGCCCTGGTGGCTACACCTTC	CASSQDPGGPGGYTF
NA	NA	TRBV18	TRBJ2-2	TGTGCCAGCTCATTGACAGAAGCGAACACCGGGGAGCTGTTTTTT	CASSLTEANTGELFF
NA	NA	TRBV29-1	TRBJ1-2	TGCAGCGTTGATGGTGCGGGGGATTATGGCTACACCTTC	CSVDGAGDYGYTF
NA	NA	TRBV6-5	TRBJ2-3	TGTGCCAGCAGTTACGGGGCCCTGGCAGATACGCAGTATTTT	CASSYGALADTQYF
few	NA	TRBV9	TRBJ2-7	TGTGCCAGCAGCGTAGGGGCTAGCGACACCTACGAGCAGTACTTC	CASSVGASDTYEQYF
NA	NA	TRBV5-5	TRBJ2-6	TGTGCCAGCAGCTCCCGTTCGACTGACCTGGGGGCCAACGTCCTGACTTTC	CASSSRSTDLGANVLTF
NA	NA	TRBV3-1/TRBV3-2	TRBJ1-1	TGTGCCAGCAGCCAACCACAGGGCGGGCGGACTGAAGCTTTCTTT	CASSQPQGGRTEAFF
NA	NA	TRBV5-1	TRBJ2-1	TGCGCCAGCAGCTTGGTCTCAGGAAATCGGTACAATGAGCAGTTCTTC	CASSLVSGNRYNEQFF
NA	TRBD1	TRBV5-4	TRBJ1-1	TGTGCCAGCAGCCCGAGGCAGACAGGGGGAGGAACTGAAGCTTTCTTT	CASSPRQTGGGTEAFF
NA	NA	TRBV30	TRBJ2-7	TGTGCCTGGAGTGTAGACAGGTACGAGCAGTACTTC	CAWSVDRYEQYF
NA	NA	TRBV5-6	TRBJ1-2	TGTGCCAGCAGATCCCCGGGGGGCGAGAAAGGCTACACCTTC	CASRSPGGEKGYTF
many	NA	TRBV5-1	TRBJ1-3	TGCGCCAGCAGCTTGTCTCTTCAGGGGACTGGAAACACCATATATTTT	CASSLSLQGTGNTIYF
once	NA	TRBV15	TRBJ1-4	TGTGCCACCACCCGATGGGGCAGGGGTGGAGAAAAACTGTTTTTT	CATTRWGRGGEKLFF
once	TRBD1	TRBV19	TRBJ1-2	TGTGCCAGCGAAGACAGGGGCGGCTATGGCTACACCTTC	CASEDRGGYGYTF
NA	TRBD1	TRBV11-2	TRBJ1-2	TGTGCCAGCAGCCGCAATGGACAGGGGGCCTACCTTGCTGGCTACACCTTC	CASSRNGQGAYLAGYTF
NA	NA	TRBV21-1	TRBJ1-5	TGTGCCAGCAGCAGTTTATGTTTTCAGCCCCAGCATTTT	CASSSLCFQPQHF
NA	NA	TRBV21-1	TRBJ2-2	TGTGCCAGCACCAAAGGGGGGGGAACCGGGGAGCTGTTTTTT	CASTKGGGTGELFF